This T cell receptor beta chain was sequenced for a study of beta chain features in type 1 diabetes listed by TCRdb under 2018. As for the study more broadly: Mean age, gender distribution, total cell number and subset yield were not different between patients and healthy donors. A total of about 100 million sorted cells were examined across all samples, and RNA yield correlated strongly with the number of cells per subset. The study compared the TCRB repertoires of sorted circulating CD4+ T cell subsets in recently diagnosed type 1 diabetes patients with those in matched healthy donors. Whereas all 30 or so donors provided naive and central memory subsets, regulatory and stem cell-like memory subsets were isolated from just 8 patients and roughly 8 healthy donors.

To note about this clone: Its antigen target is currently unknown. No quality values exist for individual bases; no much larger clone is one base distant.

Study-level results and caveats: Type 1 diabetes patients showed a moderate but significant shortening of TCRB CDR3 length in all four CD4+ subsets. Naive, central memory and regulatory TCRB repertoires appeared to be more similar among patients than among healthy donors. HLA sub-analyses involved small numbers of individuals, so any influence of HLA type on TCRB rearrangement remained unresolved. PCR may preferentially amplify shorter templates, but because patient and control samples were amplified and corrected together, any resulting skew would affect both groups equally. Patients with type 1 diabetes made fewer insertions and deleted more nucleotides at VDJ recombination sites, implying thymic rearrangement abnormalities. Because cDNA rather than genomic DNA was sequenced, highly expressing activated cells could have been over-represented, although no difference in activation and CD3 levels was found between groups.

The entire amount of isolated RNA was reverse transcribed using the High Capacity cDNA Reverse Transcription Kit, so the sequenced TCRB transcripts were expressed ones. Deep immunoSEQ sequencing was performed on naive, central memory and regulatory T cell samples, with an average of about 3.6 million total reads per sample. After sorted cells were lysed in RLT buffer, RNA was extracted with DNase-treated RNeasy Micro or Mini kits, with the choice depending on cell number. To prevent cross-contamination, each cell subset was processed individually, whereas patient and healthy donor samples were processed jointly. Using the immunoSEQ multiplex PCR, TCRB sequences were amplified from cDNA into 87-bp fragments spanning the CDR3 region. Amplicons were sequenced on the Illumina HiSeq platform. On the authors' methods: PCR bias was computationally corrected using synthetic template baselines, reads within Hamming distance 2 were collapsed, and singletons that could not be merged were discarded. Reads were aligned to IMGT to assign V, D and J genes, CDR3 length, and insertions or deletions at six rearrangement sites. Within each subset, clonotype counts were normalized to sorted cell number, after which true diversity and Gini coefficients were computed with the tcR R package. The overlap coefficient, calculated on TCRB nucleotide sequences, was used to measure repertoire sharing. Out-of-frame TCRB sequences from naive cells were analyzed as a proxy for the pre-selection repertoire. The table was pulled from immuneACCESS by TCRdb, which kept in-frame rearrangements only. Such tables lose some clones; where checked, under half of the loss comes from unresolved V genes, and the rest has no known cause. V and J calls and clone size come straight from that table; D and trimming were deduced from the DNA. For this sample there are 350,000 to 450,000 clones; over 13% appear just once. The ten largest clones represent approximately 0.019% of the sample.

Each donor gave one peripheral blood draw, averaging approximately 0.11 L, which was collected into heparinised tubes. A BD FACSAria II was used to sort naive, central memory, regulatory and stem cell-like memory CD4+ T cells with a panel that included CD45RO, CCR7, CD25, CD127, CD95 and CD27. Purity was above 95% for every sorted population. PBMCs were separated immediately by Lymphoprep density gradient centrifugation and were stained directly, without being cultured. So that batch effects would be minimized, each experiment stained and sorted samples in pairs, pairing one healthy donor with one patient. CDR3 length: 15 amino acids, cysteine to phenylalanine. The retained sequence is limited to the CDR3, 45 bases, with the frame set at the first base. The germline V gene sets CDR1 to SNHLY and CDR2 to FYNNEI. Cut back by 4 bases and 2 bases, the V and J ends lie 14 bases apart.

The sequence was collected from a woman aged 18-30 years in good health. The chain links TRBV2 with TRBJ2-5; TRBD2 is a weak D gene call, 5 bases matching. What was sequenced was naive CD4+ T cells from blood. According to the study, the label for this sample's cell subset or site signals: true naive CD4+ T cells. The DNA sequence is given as TGTGCCAGCAGTGTCACGGGGTTGGGGCAAGAGACCCAGTACTTC. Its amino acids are CASSVTGLGQETQYF.